Shown below are 5 T cell receptor beta chains from a single sample sequenced in a study of regulatory T cells in long-lasting Graves disease. CDR3 regions were amplified by Arm-PCR using iRepertoire HTBI primers to build TCR beta libraries. From the multiplex PCR reads, TCRdb called clonotypes with MiXCR, one entry per CDR3 protein. The repertoire holds about 340,000 distinct CDR3 sequences, with roughly 21% as singletons. Time point in this sample: persistent/refractory GD, antithyroid drugs over 5 years with positive TRAb. Generation of the TCR library employed RNA extracted from PBMCs. The sample was peripheral blood mononuclear cells (PBMCs), taken when the disease was refractory, from a patient treated with antithyroid drugs. These receptors were taken from a female donor with Graves disease.

This clonotype was counted a few times. The rearrangement joins TRBV30 to TRBJ2-5, with D perhaps TRBD2 (6 bases). V was shortened by 3 bases and J by 2 bases, with 16 bases between the two germline ends. This CDR3 has 15 residues. Germline CDR1 and CDR2: GTSNPN and SVGIG (reference sequence). CDR3 bases: TGTGCCTGGAGCCGTGGCCTGGGACTTCAAGAGACCCAGTACTTC. It specifies CAWSRGLGLQETQYF.

In the case of this clonotype: Given a much more abundant clone one base away, this may be a read error. CDR3 sequence (DNA): TGTGCCACCAGCAGAGGCGAGCCAGCGAACACTGAAGCTTTCTTT. Amino acids: CATSRGEPANTEAFF. The rearrangement joins TRBV15 to TRBJ1-1; D is uncertain. Trimming took off 1 base at V and 1 base at J, with 10 bases between the two ends. Germline V gene lookup returns CDR1 LNHNV and CDR2 YYDKDF (reference sequence). The CDR3 is 15 amino acids. Looking up the rest from reference TRBV15 and TRBJ1-1 gives the full variable domain: DAMVIQNPRYQVTQFGKPVTLSCSQTLNHNVMYWYQQKSSQAPKLLFHYYDKDFNNEADTPDNFQSRRPNTSFCFLDIRSPGLGDTAMYLCATSRGEPANTEAFFGQGTRLTVV.

This clonotype was counted between two and nine times. This chain joins TRBV6-1 and TRBJ1-5; D may be TRBD1 (6 bases). In germline, CDR1 is MNHNS, CDR2 SASEGT. This CDR3 is 14 amino acids long. Trimming took off 5 bases at V and 0 bases at J, with 8 bases between the two ends. As DNA, the CDR3 is TGTGCCAGCAGTCGCAGGGGTAGCAATCAGCCCCAGCATTTT. Translated: CASSRRGSNQPQHF.

The chain carries TRBV5-1 and TRBJ2-1; TRBD2 matches at 13 bases. With V trimmed by 6 bases and J by 3 bases, 12 bases remained unmatched. Germline-derived CDR1 and CDR2 are SGHRS and YFSETQ. This CDR3 contains 18 residues. The CDR3 region is CASTLAGGSHQIYNEQFF. The CDR3 bases are TGCGCCAGCACACTAGCGGGGGGGTCCCATCAAATCTACAATGAGCAGTTCTTC.

The sample holds many counts of this clonotype. The chain has TRBV30 and TRBJ1-2; D remains unclear. Between the trimmed V and J ends, which lost 4 bases and 2 bases, there was a span of 8 bases. The CDR3 consists of 12 residues. Germline CDR1 and CDR2: GTSNPN and SVGIG (reference sequence). Here the CDR3 reads CAWKGWNYGYTF. CDR3 in DNA: TGTGCCTGGAAGGGCTGGAACTATGGCTACACCTTC.